This TCR beta chain comes out of a study of blood T cell repertoires in COVID-19. The wider study: Samples representing acute and convalescent COVID-19 were sourced from the United States, Italy and Spain. T cells, B-cell-depleted T cells, or PBMCs supplied cDNA or gDNA.

Original data processing: Researchers report that nucleated cell counts were estimated from reference gene primer amplification. The table came from immunoSEQ multiplex PCR; TCRdb's copy has only in-frame clones and leaves some out. V and J calls plus clone size are reproduced from that table; the DNA served to infer D and trimming. The sample holds 120,000 or so clones, less than 90% seen once. The CDR3 contains 14 residues. Germline V lookup: CDR1 SNHLY, CDR2 FYNNEI. V shed 3 bases and J shed 2 bases, with 11 bases lying between them. This TCR derives from a man between 65 and 85 years old who had recovered from COVID-19. This rearrangement joins TRBV2 to TRBJ2-7, with a possible D match to TRBD1 (5 bases). Sequencing was performed on peripheral blood. CDR3 loop: CASSDQGNTYEQYF. The CDR3, as DNA: TGTGCCAGCAGTGACCAGGGCAACACCTACGAGCAGTACTTC.